This TCR beta chain was profiled in a study of cytomegalovirus exposure and HLA in healthy donors. Study-wide results and limits: Association with HLA alleles at 0.05 false discovery rate was found for around 17,000 TCR beta sequences in a later analysis.

For this clone: Its specificity is unknown.

PCR primers comprised 60 Vbeta and 13 Jbeta primers. The table came from immunoSEQ multiplex PCR; TCRdb's copy has only in-frame clones and leaves some out. The table shows some 100,000 clones, with 75% occurring only once. There are 15 residues in the CDR3. Germline V gene lookup returns CDR1 SGHVT and CDR2 SQSDAQ. V was clipped by 5 bases and J by 2 bases; unmatched bases: 7. The clonotype comes from a man aged 50-59 years in good health and CMV-seronegative. The chain employs TRBV7-4 and TRBJ2-3, with 7 bases identical to TRBD1. Sequenced: PBMCs. The CDR3 DNA is TGTGCCAGCAGCGGTTCGACAGGGACCACAGATACGCAGTATTTT. Translated: CASSGSTGTTDTQYF.